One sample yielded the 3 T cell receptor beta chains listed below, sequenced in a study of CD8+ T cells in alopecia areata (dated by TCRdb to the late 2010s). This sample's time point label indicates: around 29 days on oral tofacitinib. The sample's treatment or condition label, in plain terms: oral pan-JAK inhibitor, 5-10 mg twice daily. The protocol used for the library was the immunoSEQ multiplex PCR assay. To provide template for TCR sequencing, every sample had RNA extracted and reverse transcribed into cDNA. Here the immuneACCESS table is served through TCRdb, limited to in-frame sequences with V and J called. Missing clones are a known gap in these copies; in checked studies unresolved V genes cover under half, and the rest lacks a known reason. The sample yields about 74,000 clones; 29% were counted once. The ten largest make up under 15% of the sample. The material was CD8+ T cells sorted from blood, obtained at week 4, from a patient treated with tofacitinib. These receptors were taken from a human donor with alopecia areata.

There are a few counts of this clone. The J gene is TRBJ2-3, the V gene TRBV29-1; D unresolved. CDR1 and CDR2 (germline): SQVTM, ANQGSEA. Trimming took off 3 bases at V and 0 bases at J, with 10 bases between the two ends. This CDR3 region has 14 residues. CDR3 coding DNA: TGCAGCGTTGAGACTGTTTCTAGCACAGATACGCAGTATTTT. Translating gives CSVETVSSTDTQYF.

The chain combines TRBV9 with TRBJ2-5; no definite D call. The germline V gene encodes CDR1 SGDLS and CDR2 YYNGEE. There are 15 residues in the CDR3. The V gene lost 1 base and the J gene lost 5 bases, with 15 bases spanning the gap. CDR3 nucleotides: TGTGCCAGCAGCGTATATGATAGCCCCATGGAGACCCAGTACTTC. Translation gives CASSVYDSPMETQYF.

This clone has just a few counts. The CDR3 DNA sequence: TGTGCCAGCAGCCCAGGGACTTTCCCGGGGCAGTTCTTC. Translation gives CASSPGTFPGQFF. The genes are TRBV13 and TRBJ2-1, with a tentative D call TRBD2 (6 bases). The CDR3 runs 13 residues. V was trimmed by 5 bases and J by 12 bases, leaving 17 bases between them. Germline V CDR1 and CDR2: PRHDT, FYEKMQ (reference sequence).